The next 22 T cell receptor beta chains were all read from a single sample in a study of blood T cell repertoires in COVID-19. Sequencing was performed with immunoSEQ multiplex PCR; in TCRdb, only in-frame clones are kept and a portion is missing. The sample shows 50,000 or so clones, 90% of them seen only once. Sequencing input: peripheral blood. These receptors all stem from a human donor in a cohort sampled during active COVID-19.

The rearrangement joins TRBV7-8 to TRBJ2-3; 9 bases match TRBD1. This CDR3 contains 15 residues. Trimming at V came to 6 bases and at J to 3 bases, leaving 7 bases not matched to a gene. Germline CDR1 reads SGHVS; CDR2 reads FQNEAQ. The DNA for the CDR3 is TGTGCCAGCAGAATCCACGGGACAGGGACAGATACGCAGTATTTT. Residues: CASRIHGTGTDTQYF.

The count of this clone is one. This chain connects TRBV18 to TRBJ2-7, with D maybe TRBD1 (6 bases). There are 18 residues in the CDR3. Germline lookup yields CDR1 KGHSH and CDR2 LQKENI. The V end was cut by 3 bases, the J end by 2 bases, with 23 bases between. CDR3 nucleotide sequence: TGTGCCAGCTCACCCGGCGCCACCGGGACAACAAGAGCCTACGAGCAGTACTTC. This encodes CASSPGATGTTRAYEQYF.

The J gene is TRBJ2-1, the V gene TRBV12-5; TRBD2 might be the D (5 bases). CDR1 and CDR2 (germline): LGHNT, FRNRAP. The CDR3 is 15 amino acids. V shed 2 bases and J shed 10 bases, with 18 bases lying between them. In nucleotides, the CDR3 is TGTGCTAGTGGTTTGTCCTCGACAATTACTAGGGAGCAGTTCTTC. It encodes CASGLSSTITREQFF.

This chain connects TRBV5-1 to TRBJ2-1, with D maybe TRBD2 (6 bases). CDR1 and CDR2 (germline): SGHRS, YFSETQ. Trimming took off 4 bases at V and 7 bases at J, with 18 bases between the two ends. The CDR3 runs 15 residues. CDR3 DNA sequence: TGCGCCAGCAGCCTTCTAGCGCCCCGGTTAAATGAGCAGTTCTTC. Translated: CASSLLAPRLNEQFF.

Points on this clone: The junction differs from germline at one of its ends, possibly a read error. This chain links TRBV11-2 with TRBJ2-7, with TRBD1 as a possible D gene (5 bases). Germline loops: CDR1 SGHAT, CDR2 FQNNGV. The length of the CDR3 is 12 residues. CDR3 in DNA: TGTGCCAGCAGCTTGGCTGGGGCCGAGCGGTACTTC. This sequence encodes CASSLAGAERYF.

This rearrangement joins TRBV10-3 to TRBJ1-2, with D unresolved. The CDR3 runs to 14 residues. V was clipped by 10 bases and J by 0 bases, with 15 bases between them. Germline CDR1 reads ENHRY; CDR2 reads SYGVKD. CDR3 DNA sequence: TGTGCCACTCAGGTGGCAGAACCTAACTATGGCTACACCTTC. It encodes CATQVAEPNYGYTF.

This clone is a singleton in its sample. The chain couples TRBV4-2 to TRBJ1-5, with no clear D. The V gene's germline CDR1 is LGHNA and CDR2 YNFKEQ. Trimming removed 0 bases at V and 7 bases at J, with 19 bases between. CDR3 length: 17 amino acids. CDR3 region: CASSQDLGDIAKQPQHF. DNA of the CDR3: TGTGCCAGCAGCCAAGATCTCGGGGATATAGCAAAGCAGCCCCAGCATTTT.

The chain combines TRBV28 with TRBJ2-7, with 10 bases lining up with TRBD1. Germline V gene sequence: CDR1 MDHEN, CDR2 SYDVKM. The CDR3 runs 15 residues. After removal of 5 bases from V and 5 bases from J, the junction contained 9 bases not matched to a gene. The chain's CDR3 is CASSVPGQGSDEQYF. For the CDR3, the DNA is TGTGCCAGCAGTGTACCGGGACAGGGGTCCGACGAGCAGTACTTC.

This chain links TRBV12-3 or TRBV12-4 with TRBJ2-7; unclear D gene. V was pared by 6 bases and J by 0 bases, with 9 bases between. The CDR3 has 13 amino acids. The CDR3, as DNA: TGTGCCAGCAGGCGGAGTAACTCCTACGAGCAGTACTTC. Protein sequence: CASRRSNSYEQYF.

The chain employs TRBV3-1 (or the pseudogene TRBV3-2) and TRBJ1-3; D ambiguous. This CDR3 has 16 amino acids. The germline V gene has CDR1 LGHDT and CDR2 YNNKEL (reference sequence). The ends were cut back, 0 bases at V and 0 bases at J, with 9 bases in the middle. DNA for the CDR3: TGTGCCAGCAGCCAAGAATTGCGGGGCTCTGGAAACACCATATATTTT. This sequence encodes CASSQELRGSGNTIYF.

The CDR3, as DNA: TGTGCCAGTATTAGGTCGGGAGGGGCACACGCTGAAGCTTTCTTT. The encoded protein is CASIRSGGAHAEAFF. The J gene is TRBJ1-1, the V gene TRBV19; D possibly corresponds to TRBD1 (5 bases). This CDR3 region has 15 residues. V lost 7 bases and J lost 6, with 21 bases in between. Looked up from germline, CDR1 is LNHDA and CDR2 is SQIVND (reference sequence).

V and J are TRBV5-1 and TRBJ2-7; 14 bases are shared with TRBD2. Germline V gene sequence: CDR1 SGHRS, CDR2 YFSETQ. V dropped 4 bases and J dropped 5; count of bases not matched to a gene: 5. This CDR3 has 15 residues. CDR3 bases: TGCGCCAGCAGCCCCCCGGGACTAGCGGGAGACGAGCAGTACTTC. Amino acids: CASSPPGLAGDEQYF.

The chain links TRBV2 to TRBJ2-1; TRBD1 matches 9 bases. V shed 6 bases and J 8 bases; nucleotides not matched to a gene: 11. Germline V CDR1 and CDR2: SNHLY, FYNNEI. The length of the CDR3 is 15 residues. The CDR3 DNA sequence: TGTGCCAGCAGGACCGGGACAGGGTTTTTTGATGAGCAGTTCTTC. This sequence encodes CASRTGTGFFDEQFF.

The CDR3 protein is CAWSRGQGYNEQFF. CDR3 DNA: TGTGCCTGGAGTCGAGGACAGGGCTACAATGAGCAGTTCTTC. The chain carries TRBV30 and TRBJ2-1; 8 bases fit TRBD1. This CDR3 comprises 14 residues. Looked up from germline, CDR1 is GTSNPN and CDR2 is SVGIG (reference sequence). V lost 2 bases to trimming and J lost 3 bases; unmatched junction nucleotides: 3.

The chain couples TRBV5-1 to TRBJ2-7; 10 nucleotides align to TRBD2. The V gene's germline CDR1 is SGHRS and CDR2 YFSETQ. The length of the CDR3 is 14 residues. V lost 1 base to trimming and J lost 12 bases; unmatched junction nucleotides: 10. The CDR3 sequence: CASSLLAGAEFLYF. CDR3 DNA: TGCGCCAGCAGCTTGCTAGCGGGGGCCGAGTTCTTGTACTTC.

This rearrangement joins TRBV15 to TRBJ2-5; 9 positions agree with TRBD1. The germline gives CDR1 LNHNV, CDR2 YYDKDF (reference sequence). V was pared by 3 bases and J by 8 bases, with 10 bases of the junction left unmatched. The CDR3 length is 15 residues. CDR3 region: CATSREGQGFETQYF. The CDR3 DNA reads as TGTGCCACCAGCAGGGAGGGACAGGGATTTGAAACCCAGTACTTC.

The CDR3 loop is CASSLRTGSGNTIYF. CDR3 nucleotides: TGTGCCAGCAGCCTCCGGACAGGCTCTGGAAACACCATATATTTT. The rearrangement links TRBV5-5 to TRBJ1-3, with 7 bases that match TRBD1. Germline trimming cut 4 bases from V and 0 bases from J; bases unmatched to any gene: 4. The CDR3 has 15 amino acids. The germline V gene has CDR1 SGHKS and CDR2 YYEKEE (reference sequence).

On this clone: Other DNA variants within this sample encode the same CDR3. The CDR3 DNA sequence: TGTGCCACCAGTGAATCCCACAGGTTCGAGCAGTACTTC. This codes for CATSESHRFEQYF. This sequence joins TRBV24-1 and TRBJ2-7; a weak D match, TRBD1 (5 bases). In germline, CDR1 is KGHDR, CDR2 SFDVKD. The CDR3 is made up of 13 amino acids. Trimming took 4 bases from V and 6 from J, leaving 12 bases between them.

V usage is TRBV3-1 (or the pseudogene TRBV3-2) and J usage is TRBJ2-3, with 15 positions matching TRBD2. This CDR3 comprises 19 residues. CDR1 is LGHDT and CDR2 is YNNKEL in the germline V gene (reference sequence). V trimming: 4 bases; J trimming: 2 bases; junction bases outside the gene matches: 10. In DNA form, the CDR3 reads TGTGCCAGCAGCCCTAGTCCCGGGACTAGCGGGAGGTACACAGATACGCAGTATTTT. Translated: CASSPSPGTSGRYTDTQYF.

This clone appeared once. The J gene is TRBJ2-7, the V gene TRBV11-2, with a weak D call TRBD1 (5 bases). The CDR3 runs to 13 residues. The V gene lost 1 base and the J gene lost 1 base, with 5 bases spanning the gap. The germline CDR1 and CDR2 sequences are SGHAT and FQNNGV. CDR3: CASSLGQSYEQYV. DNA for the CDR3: TGTGCCAGCAGCTTAGGACAGTCCTACGAGCAGTACGTC.

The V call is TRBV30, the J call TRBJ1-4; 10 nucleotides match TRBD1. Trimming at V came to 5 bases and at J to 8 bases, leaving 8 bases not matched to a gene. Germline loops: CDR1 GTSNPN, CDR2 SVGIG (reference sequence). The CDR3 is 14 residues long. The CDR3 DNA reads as TGTGCCTGGGACCCGGGACAGGGGTACGAAAAACTGTTTTTT. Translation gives CAWDPGQGYEKLFF. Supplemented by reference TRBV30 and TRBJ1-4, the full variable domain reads SQTIHQWPATLVQPVGSPLSLECTVEGTSNPNLYWYRQAAGRGLQLLFYSVGIGQISSEVPQNLSASRPQDRQFILSSKKLLLSDSGFYLCAWDPGQGYEKLFFGSGTQLSVL.

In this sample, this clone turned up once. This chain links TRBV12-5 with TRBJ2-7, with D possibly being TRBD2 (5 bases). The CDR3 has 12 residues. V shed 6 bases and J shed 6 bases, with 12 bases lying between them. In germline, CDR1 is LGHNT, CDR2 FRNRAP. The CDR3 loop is CASGLSGFEQYF. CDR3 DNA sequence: TGTGCTAGTGGATTAAGCGGTTTCGAGCAGTACTTC. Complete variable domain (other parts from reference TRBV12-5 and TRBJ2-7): DARVTQTPRHKVTEMGQEVTMRCQPILGHNTVFWYRQTMMQGLELLAYFRNRAPLDDSGMPKDRFSAEMPDATLATLKIQPSEPRDSAVYFCASGLSGFEQYFGPGTRLTVT.